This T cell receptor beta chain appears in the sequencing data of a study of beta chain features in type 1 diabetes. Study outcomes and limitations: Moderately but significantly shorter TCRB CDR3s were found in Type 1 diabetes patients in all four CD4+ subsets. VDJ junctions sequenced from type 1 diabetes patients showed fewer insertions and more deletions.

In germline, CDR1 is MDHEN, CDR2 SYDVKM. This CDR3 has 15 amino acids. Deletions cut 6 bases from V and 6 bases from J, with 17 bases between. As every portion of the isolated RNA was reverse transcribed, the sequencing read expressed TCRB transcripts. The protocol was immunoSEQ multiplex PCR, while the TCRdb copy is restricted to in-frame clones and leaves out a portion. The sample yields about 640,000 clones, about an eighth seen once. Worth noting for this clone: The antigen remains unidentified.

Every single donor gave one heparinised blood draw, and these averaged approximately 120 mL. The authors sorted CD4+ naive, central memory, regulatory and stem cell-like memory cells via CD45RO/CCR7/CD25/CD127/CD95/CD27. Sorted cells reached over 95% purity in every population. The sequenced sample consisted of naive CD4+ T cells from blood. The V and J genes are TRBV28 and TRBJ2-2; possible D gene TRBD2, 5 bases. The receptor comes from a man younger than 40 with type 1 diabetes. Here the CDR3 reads CASSGSIRDSGELFF. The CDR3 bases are TGTGCCAGCAGCGGGTCGATACGGGATTCCGGGGAGCTGTTTTTT.